The clone carrying this T cell receptor beta chain was seen only once. CDR1 and CDR2 from the germline V gene are KGHSH and LQKENI. Losses at the gene ends were 1 base for V and 7 bases for J; bases not matched to a gene: 10. The CDR3 has 15 amino acids. Assay: immunoSEQ multiplex PCR; the TCRdb copy retains only in-frame clones and omits some. This table has about 93,000 clones, 91% appearing once. This entry is derived from a study of T cell changes during pregnancy in multiple sclerosis. The gene calls are TRBV18 and TRBJ2-7; 7 nucleotides line up with TRBD1. The receptor was derived from a female donor with multiple sclerosis, enrolled in a pregnancy study. Sequenced material: peripheral blood, taken before pregnancy. The CDR3 loop reads CASSPRTGAKGEQYF. The CDR3 coding sequence is TGTGCCAGCTCACCACGAACAGGGGCCAAGGGGGAGCAGTACTTC.